The T cell receptor (beta chain) under discussion was sequenced for a study of cytomegalovirus exposure and HLA in healthy donors. Germline-derived CDR1 and CDR2 are SGDLS and YYNGEE. This CDR3 region has 17 residues. Trimming cost V 0 bases and J 1 base; bases outside gene matches: 5. Study findings and constraints: Reported performance of the classifier showed diagnosis of cytomegalovirus status with high specificity and sensitivity.

Both 60 Vbeta primers and 13 Jbeta primers went into the PCR. TCRdb's copy holds only in-frame clones and misses some; the assay was immunoSEQ multiplex PCR. Seen here are 150,000 to 250,000 clones, 65% to 90% observed once, and the top ten hold less than 2.5%. Concerning this clone: Its antigen is not known.

J is TRBJ2-3 and V is TRBV9, with 10 bases lining up with TRBD2. Sequencing input: PBMCs. The clonotype comes from a woman aged 50 to 60 in good health and CMV-seronegative. The CDR3 loop is CASSVGASGRGTDTQYF. In DNA form, the CDR3 reads TGTGCCAGCAGCGTAGGGGCTAGCGGGAGAGGCACAGATACGCAGTATTTT.